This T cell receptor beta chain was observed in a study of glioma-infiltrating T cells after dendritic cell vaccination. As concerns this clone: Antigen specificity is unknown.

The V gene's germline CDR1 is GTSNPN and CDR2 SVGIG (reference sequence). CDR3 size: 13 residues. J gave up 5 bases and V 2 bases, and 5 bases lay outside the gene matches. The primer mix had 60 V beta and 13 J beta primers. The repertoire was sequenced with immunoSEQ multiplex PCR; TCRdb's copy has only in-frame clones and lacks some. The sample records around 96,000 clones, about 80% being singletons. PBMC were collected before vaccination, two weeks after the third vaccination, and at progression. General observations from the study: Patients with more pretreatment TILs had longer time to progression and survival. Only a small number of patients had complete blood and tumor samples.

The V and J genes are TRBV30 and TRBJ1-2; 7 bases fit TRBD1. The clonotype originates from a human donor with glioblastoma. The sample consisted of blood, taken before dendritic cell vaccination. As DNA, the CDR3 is TGTGCCTGGAGTATACAGGGGACGTATGGCTACACCTTC. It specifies CAWSIQGTYGYTF.